This T cell receptor beta chain emerged from a study of spatial heterogeneity in lung cancer. Whole-study results and caveats: Intratumoral expanded alpha and beta TCR counts were found to track tumor mutation counts.

The CDR3 runs to 13 residues. The germline V gene encodes CDR1 KGHSH and CDR2 LQKENI. The V and J ends lost 5 bases and 4 bases respectively, with 8 bases between them. TCRdb passed the 5' RACE reads through MiXCR, listing each CDR3 protein once. Of about 13,000 distinct CDR3 sequences in the sample, under 4% were seen once. Time point specified: sample taken at primary tumor resection. 72 TRACERx patients with early, untreated non-small cell lung cancer donated samples. This clonotype was picked up many times. The antigen is not known. This specimen consisted of lung tumor tissue, obtained at surgery. This sequence was found in a male donor with early-stage non-small cell lung cancer. This chain connects TRBV18 to TRBJ2-2; D is unclear. CDR3 DNA: TGTGCCAGCTCAGTCTCCTCCACCGGGGAGCTGTTTTTT. Protein: CASSVSSTGELFF. Combining the CDR3 with reference TRBV18 and TRBJ2-2 gives the whole variable domain NAGVMQNPRHLVRRRGQEARLRCSPMKGHSHVYWYRQLPEEGLKFMVYLQKENIIDESGMPKERFSAEFPKEGPSILRIQQVVRGDSAAYFCASSVSSTGELFFGEGSRLTVL.